The T cell receptor (beta chain) described here comes from a study of CD4 T cells in relation to SARS-CoV-2 and coronaviruses. About the study: PBMCs were cultured with antigen for roughly 11 days before TCR beta sequencing. No peptide or an HIV-1 Nef peptide pool served as negative control.

Unexposed donor CD4+ T cells date from about 2011-2018, before the COVID-19 pandemic. After roughly ten days of culture, CD4+ T cells were isolated. Approximately 2 million PBMCs per well were cultured with approximately 9.5 IU/ml IL-2. TCRdb's table, derived via immunoSEQ multiplex PCR, lists solely in-frame clones and lacks some. The sample consists of about 26,000 clones, about 70% of them appearing once. This clone has a single count. Its antigen is unknown. The ends lost 0 bases at V and 4 bases at J; junction bases unmatched: 3. Germline lookup yields CDR1 SEHNR and CDR2 FQNEAQ (reference sequence). This CDR3 contains 15 residues.

This clonotype was obtained from a human donor in good health. Sequencing input: CD4+ T cells from PBMCs, cultured in vitro. The V gene is TRBV7-9, the J gene TRBJ2-1; TRBD1 matches at 7 bases. The CDR3 DNA is TGTGCCAGCAGCTTAGCCGGGACAGATTACAATGAGCAGTTCTTC. It is translated as CASSLAGTDYNEQFF.